The 27 T cell receptor beta chains below were found in one sample sequenced in a study of blood T cell repertoires in COVID-19. Clones were read by immunoSEQ multiplex PCR, and TCRdb kept only the in-frame ones, dropping some. This table has about 210,000 clones, more than 80% appearing once. The sequenced sample was peripheral blood. The receptors were gathered from an elderly woman with COVID-19, enrolled during active disease.

DNA for the CDR3: TGTGCCAGCAGTGAGGATCAGCCCCAGCATTTT. It specifies CASSEDQPQHF. The gene calls are TRBV27 and TRBJ1-5; D gene ambiguous. The CDR3 runs 11 residues. CDR1 MNHEY and CDR2 SMNVEV come from the germline V gene (reference sequence). V was clipped by 5 bases and J by 5 bases, with 4 bases between them.

The chain couples TRBV10-1 to TRBJ2-5; D unclear. Germline loops: CDR1 WNHNN, CDR2 SYGVQD (reference sequence). The CDR3 has 13 amino acids. The V gene lost 5 bases and the J gene lost 2 bases, with 9 bases spanning the gap. For the CDR3, the DNA is TGCGCCAGCAGTCCCCAGGCTCAAGAGACCCAGTACTTC. Its translation is CASSPQAQETQYF.

This chain joins TRBV12-3 or TRBV12-4 and TRBJ1-4; D ambiguous. The length of the CDR3 is 13 residues. V dropped 8 bases and J dropped 2 bases, with 9 bases sitting between them. In DNA form, the CDR3 reads TGTGCCAGCCAGGCGACGACTAATGAAAAACTGTTTTTT. It encodes CASQATTNEKLFF.

The chain is built from TRBV9 and TRBJ2-5; 8 nucleotides agree with TRBD1. Trimming removed 4 bases from V and 5 bases from J; junction bases left unmatched: 10. Germline-derived CDR1 and CDR2 are SGDLS and YYNGEE. The CDR3 is made up of 15 amino acids. CDR3: CASSLQGARGETQYF. CDR3 bases: TGTGCCAGCAGCCTCCAGGGGGCGAGGGGTGAGACCCAGTACTTC.

The rearrangement links TRBV19 to TRBJ1-5; 10 bases agree with TRBD1. The V segment lost 7 bases and the J segment 9 bases; nucleotides outside the gene matches: 12. This CDR3 spans 15 amino acids. CDR1 is LNHDA and CDR2 is SQIVND in the germline V gene (reference sequence). Here the CDR3 DNA reads TGTGCCAGTAAAGGGACAGGGGCCCGGGTTGGGCCCCAGCATTTT. This sequence encodes CASKGTGARVGPQHF.

Only one count was recorded for this clone. The chain uses TRBV7-9 and TRBJ2-3; weak D call: TRBD2 (5 bases). The germline gives CDR1 SEHNR, CDR2 FQNEAQ (reference sequence). This CDR3 has 12 amino acids. Trimming shortened V by 5 bases and J by 8 bases, and 11 bases separated the two germline ends. CDR3 sequence reads: CASSEEAGTQYF. DNA for the CDR3: TGTGCCAGCAGCGAGGAGGCCGGTACGCAGTATTTT.

This clone has just one count. The chain is built from TRBV5-8 and TRBJ1-1; no clear D gene. The CDR3 is 15 residues long. Trimming pared 0 bases from V and 3 bases from J, leaving 12 bases between. Per germline, CDR1 SGHTS and CDR2 YDEGEE. The CDR3 region is CASSLGIRRHTEAFF. The CDR3 coding sequence is TGTGCCAGCAGCTTGGGTATACGGAGGCACACTGAAGCTTTCTTT.

V usage is TRBV5-1 and J usage is TRBJ1-6, with TRBD1 matching 9 bases. V gave up 0 bases and J gave up 7 bases; unmatched junction bases: 2. This CDR3 has 15 residues. The germline V gene has CDR1 SGHRS and CDR2 YFSETQ. The CDR3 is CASSLGGTGNSPLHF. In nucleotides, the CDR3 is TGCGCCAGCAGCTTGGGGGGGACAGGGAATTCACCCCTCCACTTT.

V usage is TRBV7-8 and J usage is TRBJ2-7, with 11 bases aligning to TRBD2. Losses at the gene ends were 4 bases for V and 2 bases for J; bases not matched to a gene: 7. The CDR3 totals 16 residues. Germline-derived CDR1 and CDR2 are SGHVS and FQNEAQ. The CDR3 sequence is CASSSLAGGPPYEQYF. CDR3 sequence (DNA): TGTGCCAGCAGCTCCCTAGCGGGGGGCCCACCCTACGAGCAGTACTTC.

This clone was seen a handful of times. The chain is built from TRBV24-1 and TRBJ2-2, with 8 bases aligning to TRBD2. Trimming at V came to 2 bases and at J to 4 bases, leaving 8 bases not matched to a gene. This CDR3 region has 17 residues. Germline V gene data show CDR1 as KGHDR and CDR2 as SFDVKD. The CDR3 coding sequence is TGTGCCACCAGTGATTCGGCAGCGGGGGCAACCACCGGGGAGCTGTTTTTT. This encodes CATSDSAAGATTGELFF.

This rearrangement joins TRBV4-1 to TRBJ2-3; 7 positions agree with TRBD1. The CDR3 sequence is 18 residues long. V was clipped by 2 bases and J by 5 bases; unmatched bases: 16. The germline V gene encodes CDR1 MGHRA and CDR2 YSYEKL. CDR3 nucleotide sequence: TGCGCCAGCAGCCAAAACCCTGACAGGGTTGGGTTAGGAGATACGCAGTATTTT. It yields the protein CASSQNPDRVGLGDTQYF.

The rearrangement uses TRBV9 and TRBJ2-6, with unresolved D. Trimming shortened V by 5 bases and J by 2 bases, and 8 bases separated the two germline ends. Per the germline V gene, CDR1 is SGDLS and CDR2 is YYNGEE. The CDR3 covers 14 residues. The CDR3 sequence: CASRAGPGANVLTF. CDR3 DNA: TGTGCCAGCAGAGCAGGCCCTGGGGCCAACGTCCTGACTTTC.

The rearrangement uses TRBV18 and TRBJ1-6; D is possibly TRBD1 (6 bases). V lost 10 bases and J lost 8, with 18 bases in between. The CDR3 has 14 amino acids. From germline, CDR1 is KGHSH and CDR2 LQKENI. The CDR3: CATSPQGSHSPLHF. CDR3 DNA sequence: TGTGCCACCTCCCCCCAGGGGAGTCATTCACCCCTCCACTTT. Complete variable domain (other parts from reference TRBV18 and TRBJ1-6): NAGVMQNPRHLVRRRGQEARLRCSPMKGHSHVYWYRQLPEEGLKFMVYLQKENIIDESGMPKERFSAEFPKEGPSILRIQQVVRGDSAAYFCATSPQGSHSPLHFGNGTRLTVT.

This rearrangement joins TRBV5-1 to TRBJ2-1, with 15 bases that match TRBD2. V was pared by 3 bases and J by 3 bases, with 4 bases of the junction left unmatched. Germline V gene data show CDR1 as SGHRS and CDR2 as YFSETQ. There are 17 residues in the CDR3. CDR3 protein: CASSSGLAGGVYNEQFF. For the CDR3, the DNA is TGCGCCAGCAGCTCGGGACTAGCGGGGGGTGTCTACAATGAGCAGTTCTTC.

A note on this clone: Its ends do not fully match the called genes, so a read error is possible. The gene calls are TRBV7-7 and TRBJ2-5; 9 bases fit TRBD1. Per the germline V gene, CDR1 is SSHAT and CDR2 is FNYEAQ (reference sequence). This CDR3 spans 16 amino acids. The CDR3 protein is CASRPHPGQGTETQYF. In DNA, the CDR3 is TGTGCTAGCAGACCACACCCGGGACAGGGTACGGAGACCCAGTACTTC.

The chain joins TRBV19 to TRBJ1-1; D is uncertain. The CDR3 has 13 amino acids. V was pared by 5 bases and J by 6 bases, with 13 bases between. CDR1 and CDR2 from the germline V gene are LNHDA and SQIVND (reference sequence). CDR3 nucleotides: TGTGCCAGTAGTGAGGGAACGAGGTCTGAAGCTTTCTTT. This encodes CASSEGTRSEAFF.

The chain recombines TRBV2 with TRBJ2-1; D gene ambiguous. The ends were cut back, 8 bases at V and 5 bases at J, with 7 bases in the middle. This CDR3 is built from 11 residues. The germline CDR1 and CDR2 sequences are SNHLY and FYNNEI. The CDR3 region is CASQANNEQFF. CDR3 bases: TGTGCCAGCCAAGCCAACAATGAGCAGTTCTTC.

The V call is TRBV4-2, the J call TRBJ1-5; D ambiguous. CDR3 length: 15 residues. V lost 0 bases to trimming and J lost 3 bases, with 9 bases between them. In germline, CDR1 is LGHNA, CDR2 YNFKEQ. DNA for the CDR3: TGTGCCAGCAGCCAAGAGCGGCAGCTCAATCAGCCCCAGCATTTT. It codes for CASSQERQLNQPQHF.

The gene calls are TRBV11-2 and TRBJ1-2; TRBD1 aligns across 9 bases. The trim removed 3 bases at V and 0 bases at J, leaving 2 bases unmatched. Germline CDR1 SGHAT, CDR2 FQNNGV. CDR3 length: 15 amino acids. CDR3 sequence: CASSFTGGPNYGYTF. Here the CDR3 DNA reads TGTGCCAGCAGCTTTACAGGGGGCCCTAACTATGGCTACACCTTC.

CDR3 residues: CASSQETTEIHGYTF. The CDR3 DNA reads as TGTGCCAGCAGCCAAGAAACCACAGAGATTCATGGCTACACCTTC. The V call is TRBV4-2, the J call TRBJ1-2; D remains unclear. The CDR3 is made up of 15 amino acids. Trimming shortened V by 0 bases and J by 6 bases, and 14 bases separated the two germline ends. Germline V lookup: CDR1 LGHNA, CDR2 YNFKEQ.

Only a few counts were recorded for this clone. This sequence joins TRBV20-1 and TRBJ1-6, with 8 bases identical to TRBD1. The CDR3 runs to 13 residues. Germline values: CDR1 DFQATT, CDR2 SNEGSKA (reference sequence). V lost 6 bases, J lost 7 bases, and 5 bases stayed unmatched. DNA for the CDR3: TGCAGTGCAAGTGGACAGGGAAATTCACCCCTCCACTTT. Its protein is CSASGQGNSPLHF.

V gene TRBV5-1 combines with J gene TRBJ1-1; 9 bases are a match to TRBD1. This CDR3 is built from 15 residues. Germline-derived CDR1 and CDR2 are SGHRS and YFSETQ. V trimming: 4 bases; J trimming: 1 base; junction bases outside the gene matches: 5. The CDR3 loop reads CASSLQQGANTEAFF. The CDR3 DNA is TGCGCCAGCAGCCTTCAACAGGGGGCGAACACTGAAGCTTTCTTT. Combining the CDR3 with reference TRBV5-1 and TRBJ1-1 gives the whole variable domain KAGVTQTPRYLIKTRGQQVTLSCSPISGHRSVSWYQQTPGQGLQFLFEYFSETQRNKGNFPGRFSGRQFSNSRSEMNVSTLELGDSALYLCASSLQQGANTEAFFGQGTRLTVV.

The J gene is TRBJ1-4, the V gene TRBV23-1; D may be TRBD1 (5 bases). TRBV23-1 qualifies as an ORF whose function is uncertain. The CDR3 extends over 15 amino acids. Deletions cut 0 bases from V and 5 bases from J, with 10 bases between. CDR3 residues: CASSQSPRVNEKLFF. In DNA, the CDR3 is TGCGCCAGCAGTCAATCGCCCAGGGTAAATGAAAAACTGTTTTTT.

The chain carries TRBV5-6 and TRBJ1-4, with 8 bases matching TRBD1. CDR3 length: 17 amino acids. The V gene's germline CDR1 is SGHDT and CDR2 YYEEEE. Losses at the gene ends were 2 bases for V and 7 bases for J; bases not matched to a gene: 13. Here the CDR3 DNA reads TGTGCCAGCAGCTTTAGCCCTCAGGGGGCAACTGGTGAAAAACTGTTTTTT. Translating gives CASSFSPQGATGEKLFF.

About this clone itself: The same CDR3 also results from other DNA sequences found in this sample. The chain has TRBV14 and TRBJ1-2; D remains unclear. CDR3 size: 12 residues. V lost 3 bases to trimming and J lost 2 bases, with 4 bases between them. Per the germline V gene, CDR1 is SGHDN and CDR2 is FVKESK. The CDR3, as DNA: TGTGCCAGCAGCCAGCAGAACTATGGCTACACCTTC. It translates to CASSQQNYGYTF.

The V and J genes are TRBV5-1 and TRBJ1-5; D is possibly TRBD1 (6 bases). This CDR3 has 14 amino acids. Germline assignment: CDR1 SGHRS and CDR2 YFSETQ. V was shortened by 0 bases and J by 3 bases, with 7 bases between the two germline ends. CDR3 nucleotides: TGCGCCAGCAGCTTGGGACAGGTCAATCAGCCCCAGCATTTT. Residues: CASSLGQVNQPQHF.

In its sample, this clone was seen once. The rearrangement joins TRBV10-1 to TRBJ2-1; a weak D match, TRBD2 (5 bases). The CDR3 covers 10 residues. Trimming pared 7 bases from V and 10 bases from J, leaving 8 bases between. Germline V gene sequence: CDR1 WNHNN, CDR2 SYGVQD (reference sequence). CDR3 protein: CASKGGEQFF. For the CDR3, the DNA is TGCGCCAGCAAAGGCGGGGAGCAGTTCTTC.